This T cell receptor beta chain was recovered during a study of prognosis after radiotherapy for stage I lung cancer. Study conclusions and caveats: It was in patients who developed distant metastases that Shannon entropy after stereotactic body radiation therapy was lower.

Germline CDR1 reads DFQATT; CDR2 reads SNEGSKA (reference sequence). The junction had 14 bases not matched to a gene; V was cut back by 6 bases and J by 1 base. This CDR3 has 17 residues. Genomic DNA was the source, and TCR beta CDR3 was amplified from it by two-round multiplex PCR. Amplification during the initial PCR round employed primers specific to each TRBV and TRBJ gene. Each CDR3 protein is one row after TCRdb ran MiXCR on the multiplex PCR reads. In the table there are about 26,000 distinct CDR3 sequences, about 32% of which are singletons. A note on this clonotype: Its cognate antigen is unknown.

Material: PBMCs, obtained before or after stereotactic body radiation therapy (not recorded which). The chain uses TRBV20-1 and TRBJ2-3; 9 bases agree with TRBD2. The sequence was collected from a donor over 45 with non-small cell lung cancer. In DNA form, the CDR3 reads TGCAGTGCCGACGCGCTTTTAGCGGGAGAAGGCACAGATACGCAGTATTTT. Amino acid sequence: CSADALLAGEGTDTQYF.